These 25 T cell receptor beta chains share one sample of origin, sequenced in a study of post-analysis software for immune sequencing data (dated by TCRdb to the mid-2010s). Their target antigens are unknown. The paper's findings and limits, for the study overall: Several TRBV segments, including TRBV5-6, TRBV5-1 and TRBV20-1, were significantly more frequent in patients than controls.

Library preparation used PCR. The reads were generated on an Illumina HiSeq 2500. To reduce PCR and sequencing biases, unique molecular identifiers were incorporated into the TCR beta cDNA libraries. The public reads were reanalyzed by TCRdb: fastp trimming at Q25, MiXCR alignment, in-frame beta chains only. Rows are combined by CDR3 protein, so each entry shows the most common genes and DNA. The sample records under 650,000 distinct CDR3 sequences, roughly 47% of which are singletons. The ten largest clones capture 1.5% to 2% of the sample. Sequencing used blood. The receptors derive from a girl aged 10-17 years with multiple sclerosis.

V is TRBV20-1 and J is TRBJ2-7; 9 nucleotides match TRBD2. The germline V gene has CDR1 DFQATT and CDR2 SNEGSKA (reference sequence). CDR3 length equals 15 residues. J lost 1 base, V lost 6 bases, and 10 bases had no gene match. This chain's CDR3 is CSAYGTSKTSYEQYF. The DNA of the CDR3 is TGCAGTGCCTACGGGACTAGCAAAACATCCTACGAGCAGTACTTC.

This rearrangement joins TRBV30 to TRBJ1-5; D gene uncertain. This CDR3 has 13 amino acids. In germline, CDR1 is GTSNPN, CDR2 SVGIG (reference sequence). Trimming pared 4 bases from V and 5 bases from J, leaving 12 bases between. CDR3 in amino acids: CAWNGRWDQPQHF. CDR3 bases: TGTGCCTGGAACGGCCGTTGGGATCAGCCCCAGCATTTT.

The chain combines TRBV10-3 with TRBJ1-2, with TRBD1 matching 7 bases. Germline V CDR1 and CDR2: ENHRY, SYGVKD. CDR3 length: 15 residues. After removal of 4 bases from V and 0 bases from J, the junction contained 5 bases not matched to a gene. The CDR3 region is CAISGTGDPNYGYTF. The CDR3 DNA is TGTGCCATCAGTGGTACAGGGGATCCTAACTATGGCTACACCTTC.

This clonotype came up a few times. The chain employs TRBV5-5 and TRBJ2-6; D unclear. Germline-derived CDR1 and CDR2 are SGHKS and YYEKEE (reference sequence). V gave up 0 bases and J gave up 0 bases, with 10 bases separating them. This CDR3 has 17 amino acids. This CDR3 reads CASSLAGGTSGANVLTF. For the CDR3, the DNA is TGTGCCAGCAGCTTGGCAGGTGGAACCTCTGGGGCCAACGTCCTGACTTTC.

The chain combines TRBV6-6 with TRBJ2-7; 7 bases line up with TRBD2. With 2 bases clipped from V and 2 bases from J, the junction kept 12 bases outside the gene matches. The CDR3 is 17 residues long. Germline V CDR1 and CDR2: MNHNY, SVGAGI (reference sequence). In DNA form, the CDR3 reads TGTGCCAGCAGTTACAGGCTAGCGGACGGAGGGGCCTACGAGCAGTACTTC. Its translation: CASSYRLADGGAYEQYF.

The genes are TRBV13 and TRBJ2-7, with D perhaps TRBD1 (5 bases). CDR1 is PRHDT and CDR2 is FYEKMQ in the germline V gene (reference sequence). Trimming cost V 6 bases and J 5 bases, with 14 bases left between them. The CDR3 length is 13 residues. The CDR3 loop reads CASSPQDSHEQYF. Here the CDR3 DNA reads TGTGCCAGCAGTCCACAGGATTCCCACGAGCAGTACTTC.

This clonotype was recorded at least ten times. This sequence joins TRBV5-6 and TRBJ2-5; D call uncertain. V lost 4 bases and J 2 bases, leaving 6 bases between the germline ends. This CDR3 region has 12 residues. CDR1 is SGHDT and CDR2 is YYEEEE in the germline V gene. The chain's CDR3 is CASSLIQETQYF. The CDR3 DNA sequence: TGTGCCAGCAGCCTTATACAAGAGACCCAGTACTTC.

The rearrangement links TRBV20-1 to TRBJ2-1; tentatively, D is TRBD2 (7 bases). Germline V gene data show CDR1 as DFQATT and CDR2 as SNEGSKA (reference sequence). The V and J ends lost 3 bases and 8 bases respectively, with 11 bases between them. CDR3 size: 12 residues. In nucleotides, the CDR3 is TGCAGTGCTAGCCCGGGGGGCTATGAGCAGTTCTTC. Translating it yields CSASPGGYEQFF.

V is TRBV5-4 and J is TRBJ2-4; D is perhaps TRBD1 (5 bases). The CDR3 covers 15 residues. Trimming pared 4 bases from V and 0 bases from J, leaving 11 bases between. Per germline, CDR1 SGHNT and CDR2 YYREEE (reference sequence). The CDR3 nucleotides read TGTGCCAGCAGCGGGGCGGAGATAGCCAAAAACATTCAGTACTTC. Its protein is CASSGAEIAKNIQYF.

V usage is TRBV20-1 and J usage is TRBJ2-3; D remains ambiguous. Trimming left V 0 bases short and J 2 bases short, with 21 bases between. Germline V CDR1 and CDR2: DFQATT, SNEGSKA (reference sequence). This CDR3 is 18 amino acids long. This CDR3 reads CSARDQTARSTSTDTQYF. The CDR3 bases are TGCAGTGCTAGAGATCAAACCGCGCGGTCGACCTCCACAGATACGCAGTATTTT.

This clonotype turned up a few times. CDR3: CASSLGPDNEQYF. CDR3 sequence (DNA): TGTGCCAGCAGCTTAGGCCCTGACAATGAGCAGTACTTC. The chain couples TRBV13 to TRBJ2-5; D is unclear. Trimming took off 0 bases at V and 11 bases at J, with 13 bases between the two ends. Germline CDR1 reads PRHDT; CDR2 reads FYEKMQ (reference sequence). This CDR3 region has 13 residues. The full variable domain, rest sourced from reference TRBV13 and TRBJ2-5, is AAGVIQSPRHLIKEKRETATLKCYPIPRHDTVYWYQQGPGQDPQFLISFYEKMQSDKGSIPDRFSAQQFSDYHSELNMSSLELGDSALYFCASSLGPDNEQYFGPGTRLLVL.

CDR3 nucleotide sequence: TGCGCCAGCAGCTTGAGGGATAAGGAGACCCAGTACTTC. It specifies CASSLRDKETQYF. The chain is built from TRBV5-1 and TRBJ2-4; D remains unclear. The J call could be wrong; TRBJ2-5 is a better fit for the DNA end. This CDR3 contains 13 residues. From germline, CDR1 is SGHRS and CDR2 YFSETQ.

This clonotype was counted a few times. The chain couples TRBV5-1 to TRBJ2-1; TRBD2 matches at 9 bases. The CDR3 runs to 15 residues. Per germline, CDR1 SGHRS and CDR2 YFSETQ. The trim removed 6 bases at V and 0 bases at J, leaving 4 bases unmatched. As DNA, the CDR3 is TGCGCCAGCACAATTAGCGGGAGCTCCTACAATGAGCAGTTCTTC. Protein: CASTISGSSYNEQFF. Variable domain in full (rest from reference TRBV5-1 and TRBJ2-1): KAGVTQTPRYLIKTRGQQVTLSCSPISGHRSVSWYQQTPGQGLQFLFEYFSETQRNKGNFPGRFSGRQFSNSRSEMNVSTLELGDSALYLCASTISGSSYNEQFFGPGTRLTVL.

The V and J genes are TRBV20-1 and TRBJ2-7; 7 bases map to TRBD1. There are 15 residues in the CDR3. Germline lookup yields CDR1 DFQATT and CDR2 SNEGSKA (reference sequence). J gave up 2 bases and V 1 base, and 8 bases lay outside the gene matches. The CDR3 sequence is CSARALRDSPYEQYF. DNA for the CDR3: TGCAGTGCTAGAGCCCTCCGGGACAGCCCCTACGAGCAGTACTTC.

This clonotype was found a few times. V usage is TRBV27 and J usage is TRBJ2-1; TRBD1 matches at 7 bases. Germline values: CDR1 MNHEY, CDR2 SMNVEV (reference sequence). V was pared by 5 bases and J by 9 bases, with 7 bases of the junction left unmatched. This CDR3 spans 13 amino acids. CDR3 region: CASSPGPGGEQFF. The CDR3 coding sequence is TGTGCCAGCAGTCCAGGACCAGGGGGTGAGCAGTTCTTC.

This clonotype was counted only a few times. The chain uses TRBV4-1 and TRBJ2-1; D perhaps matches TRBD2 (5 bases). Germline lookup yields CDR1 MGHRA and CDR2 YSYEKL. This CDR3 has 15 residues. The ends were cut back, 1 base at V and 0 bases at J, with 7 bases in the middle. The CDR3 nucleotides read TGCGCCAGCAGCCAAGGGGAGTTCTCCTACAATGAGCAGTTCTTC. This encodes CASSQGEFSYNEQFF.

A few counts support this clonotype. The rearrangement uses TRBV5-1 and TRBJ2-1; TRBD2 matches at 9 bases. V lost 3 bases and J lost 1; bases outside the gene matches: 8. Germline V gives CDR1 SGHRS, CDR2 YFSETQ. This CDR3 region has 17 residues. In DNA form, the CDR3 reads TGCGCCAGCAGCTCCTACGGGACTAGCCGGTCCTACAATGAGCAGTTCTTC. Its translation: CASSSYGTSRSYNEQFF. Together with reference TRBV5-1 and TRBJ2-1, the CDR3 gives the full variable domain: KAGVTQTPRYLIKTRGQQVTLSCSPISGHRSVSWYQQTPGQGLQFLFEYFSETQRNKGNFPGRFSGRQFSNSRSEMNVSTLELGDSALYLCASSSYGTSRSYNEQFFGPGTRLTVL.

The J gene is TRBJ2-7, the V gene TRBV29-1; TRBD1 matches 7 bases. Germline lookup yields CDR1 SQVTM and CDR2 ANQGSEA. The CDR3 has 12 amino acids. In DNA, the CDR3 is TGCGGCGCTAGAGGACAGGCCTACGAGCAGTACTTC. Its protein is CGARGQAYEQYF.

The chain carries TRBV5-6 and TRBJ1-5, with a weak D call TRBD1 (5 bases). CDR1 is SGHDT, CDR2 YYEEEE, per germline. V lost 3 bases and J lost 0, with 16 bases in between. The CDR3 has 17 residues. The CDR3 protein is CASSYFRDGYSNQPQHF. The CDR3 bases are TGTGCCAGCAGCTATTTCCGGGACGGCTATAGCAATCAGCCCCAGCATTTT.

The chain joins TRBV5-5 to TRBJ2-5, with TRBD1 as a possible D gene (6 bases). V lost 1 base to trimming and J lost 5 bases, with 12 bases between them. The CDR3 loop spans 14 amino acids. Looked up from germline, CDR1 is SGHKS and CDR2 is YYEKEE (reference sequence). The CDR3 nucleotides are TGTGCCAGCAGCTTGTATGCTACAGGGGAGACCCAGTACTTC. Encoded protein: CASSLYATGETQYF.

This clonotype was detected a few times. The V call is TRBV7-9, the J call TRBJ2-1, with a tentative D call TRBD1 (5 bases). From germline, CDR1 is SEHNR and CDR2 FQNEAQ (reference sequence). V was pared by 2 bases and J by 6 bases, with 8 bases between. The CDR3 is 13 amino acids. The CDR3 DNA sequence: TGTGCCAGCAGCTTACGACAGCCCAATGAGCAGTTCTTC. Its protein product is CASSLRQPNEQFF. Supplemented by reference TRBV7-9 and TRBJ2-1, the full variable domain reads DTGVSQNPRHKITKRGQNVTFRCDPISEHNRLYWYRQTLGQGPEFLTYFQNEAQLEKSRLLSDRFSAERPKGSFSTLEIQRTEQGDSAMYLCASSLRQPNEQFFGPGTRLTVL.

V is TRBV7-3 and J is TRBJ2-3; 8 nucleotides align to TRBD2. Trimming removed 2 bases from V and 1 base from J; junction bases left unmatched: 8. CDR1 is SGHTA, CDR2 FQGTGA, per germline. The CDR3 covers 17 residues. The CDR3, as DNA: TGTGCCAGCAGCTTAGGGGCGTACGGGGGGGGCACAGATACGCAGTATTTT. The encoded protein is CASSLGAYGGGTDTQYF.

The V gene is TRBV15, the J gene TRBJ2-3; D not certain. The germline V and J ends were trimmed by 5 bases and 6 bases, with 9 bases remaining between them. Germline CDR1 LNHNV, CDR2 YYDKDF (reference sequence). This CDR3 is built from 12 residues. The CDR3 DNA reads TGTGCCACCAGCCGCCCCGGGGATACGCAGTATTTT. This sequence encodes CATSRPGDTQYF.

This chain links TRBV11-3 with TRBJ2-1; 9 bases align to TRBD1. With V trimmed by 5 bases and J by 6 bases, 11 bases remained unmatched. The CDR3 contains 16 residues. CDR1 is SGHNT and CDR2 is YENEEA in the germline V gene. This chain's CDR3 is CASSGTRDRAANEQFF. Written as DNA, the CDR3 is TGTGCCAGCAGCGGTACCCGGGACAGGGCGGCCAATGAGCAGTTCTTC.

In this sample, this clonotype turned up once. V usage is TRBV20-1 and J usage is TRBJ2-5, with 8 bases matching TRBD1. Losses at the gene ends were 1 base for V and 11 bases for J; bases not matched to a gene: 15. Per germline, CDR1 DFQATT and CDR2 SNEGSKA (reference sequence). CDR3 length: 15 amino acids. The CDR3 loop reads CSARVGAGGINEQYF. CDR3 in DNA: TGCAGTGCTAGAGTGGGGGCAGGGGGCATCAATGAGCAGTACTTC.